Below are 2 T cell receptor beta chains sequenced from a single sample in a study of blood T cell repertoires in COVID-19 (dated by TCRdb to about 2020). To prepare the library, the immunoSEQ multiplex PCR assay was applied. TCRdb re-hosts the immuneACCESS table, in-frame sequences only. Its copies lack some clones; in the studies checked, an unresolved V gene accounts for under half of them, and the cause for the rest is not known. The sample table lists roughly 50,000 clones, 85% of them with a count of one. Approximately 5.6% of the sample rests with the top ten. What was sequenced was peripheral blood. The receptor source for this set is a woman aged 55-70 years with acute or convalescent COVID-19.

V gene TRBV9 combines with J gene TRBJ2-2; maybe TRBD1 (6 bases). CDR1 is SGDLS and CDR2 is YYNGEE in the germline V gene. Trimming took 5 bases from V and 2 from J, leaving 10 bases between them. The CDR3 runs to 14 residues. CDR3 bases: TGTGCCAGCAGGGGCAGGGGCAACACCGGGGAGCTGTTTTTT. Protein: CASRGRGNTGELFF.

The rearrangement links TRBV4-2 to TRBJ2-3; tentatively, D is TRBD1 (7 bases). This CDR3 contains 15 residues. Germline V gene data show CDR1 as LGHNA and CDR2 as YNFKEQ. V dropped 3 bases and J dropped 4 bases, with 14 bases sitting between them. The CDR3 nucleotides read TGTGCCAGCAGCCAGGCCGACAGGGAGGCAGATACGCAGTATTTT. It codes for CASSQADREADTQYF.